This entry lists 23 T cell receptor beta chains sequenced from one sample in a study of shared clonotypes between healthy human individuals. The table came from immunoSEQ multiplex PCR; TCRdb's copy has only in-frame clones and leaves some out. The repertoire holds 980,000 or so clones, with more than 75% as singletons. The source material was memory CD4+ T cells sorted from blood. Subset noted: CD45RA-negative fraction. The receptors stem from a young man in good health.

About this clone: Other DNA sequences in the sample encode the same CDR3. This sequence joins TRBV11-2 and TRBJ1-4; D remains ambiguous. The CDR3 length is 13 residues. Germline loops: CDR1 SGHAT, CDR2 FQNNGV. Trimming cost V 4 bases and J 4 bases, with 7 bases left between them. CDR3: CASSSNLNEKLFF. In DNA form, the CDR3 reads TGTGCCAGCAGCTCAAACCTTAATGAAAAACTGTTTTTT.

The rearrangement uses TRBV7-2 and TRBJ2-1, with 8 positions matching TRBD1. From germline, CDR1 is SGHTA and CDR2 FQGNSA. The CDR3 has 15 residues. Trimming took 6 bases from V and 9 from J; bases not matched to a gene: 13. The CDR3, as DNA: TGTGCCAGCAGATCAGGGTGGGGGACAGGTAGTGAGCAGTTCTTC. Its translation: CASRSGWGTGSEQFF.

There are many counts of this clone. V and J are TRBV18 and TRBJ1-1; 12 bases are shared with TRBD1. Per the germline V gene, CDR1 is KGHSH and CDR2 is LQKENI. Trimming took 2 bases from V and 6 from J; bases not matched to a gene: 4. The CDR3 covers 15 residues. Written as DNA, the CDR3 is TGTGCCAGCTCACCAGTGGGACAGGGGGCCCCTGAAGCTTTCTTT. Protein sequence: CASSPVGQGAPEAFF.

The chain uses TRBV4-1 and TRBJ2-1; 9 nucleotides match TRBD2. CDR3 length: 16 residues. Germline CDR1 reads MGHRA; CDR2 reads YSYEKL. The trim removed 2 bases at V and 0 bases at J, leaving 2 bases unmatched. The CDR3: CASSQLAGSSYNEQFF. In DNA form, the CDR3 reads TGCGCCAGCAGCCAACTAGCGGGAAGCTCCTACAATGAGCAGTTCTTC.

V is TRBV6-6 and J is TRBJ1-6; 8 nucleotides match TRBD1. The CDR3 is 15 residues long. With 5 bases clipped from V and 8 bases from J, the junction kept 8 bases outside the gene matches. Germline values: CDR1 MNHNY, CDR2 SVGAGI (reference sequence). The CDR3 reads CASSTRQGAYSPLHF. The CDR3 DNA reads as TGTGCCAGCAGTACAAGGCAGGGGGCGTATTCACCCCTCCACTTT.

V gene TRBV7-2 combines with J gene TRBJ2-1; D possibly corresponds to TRBD2 (5 bases). Between the trimmed V and J ends, which lost 8 bases and 5 bases, there was a span of 13 bases. Germline V CDR1 and CDR2: SGHTA, FQGNSA. The CDR3 sequence is 13 residues long. Written as DNA, the CDR3 is TGTGCCAGCGGAAGCGGCGAACACAATGAGCAGTTCTTC. Translating it yields CASGSGEHNEQFF.

V is TRBV6-1 and J is TRBJ1-5; tentatively, D is TRBD1 (5 bases). CDR1 is MNHNS, CDR2 SASEGT, per germline. The CDR3 runs to 14 residues. Trimming removed 4 bases from V and 0 bases from J, with 7 bases in between. The CDR3 reads CASSAGVSNQPQHF. CDR3 bases: TGTGCCAGCAGTGCGGGGGTTAGCAATCAGCCCCAGCATTTT.

The rearrangement uses TRBV6-1 and TRBJ2-7, with D uncertain. The CDR3 is made up of 12 amino acids. Deletions cut 2 bases from V and 5 bases from J, with 7 bases between. Germline-derived CDR1 and CDR2 are MNHNS and SASEGT. This chain's CDR3 is CASSELGNEQYF. CDR3 sequence (DNA): TGTGCCAGCAGTGAATTGGGGAACGAGCAGTACTTC.

The chain uses TRBV6-6 and TRBJ1-3, with D hard to call. Germline loops: CDR1 MNHNY, CDR2 SVGAGI (reference sequence). V was cut by 7 bases and J by 0 bases, with 16 bases left in between. CDR3 size: 16 residues. Written as DNA, the CDR3 is TGTGCCAGCATCGAGCCTTTTTCGCGCTCTGGAAACACCATATATTTT. Its protein product is CASIEPFSRSGNTIYF.

This clone showed up many times. This rearrangement joins TRBV27 to TRBJ2-7; D remains unclear. V lost 0 bases and J 7 bases, leaving 16 bases between the germline ends. The germline V gene has CDR1 MNHEY and CDR2 SMNVEV (reference sequence). The CDR3 is made up of 15 amino acids. As DNA, the CDR3 is TGTGCCAGCAGTTTATCTAGCCAGATTTATTCAGAGCAGTACTTC. Translation gives CASSLSSQIYSEQYF.

The V call is TRBV19, the J call TRBJ2-2; D could derive from TRBD1 or TRBD2 (6 bases each). V shed 3 bases and J shed 6 bases, with 11 bases lying between them. There are 14 residues in the CDR3. Germline values: CDR1 LNHDA, CDR2 SQIVND (reference sequence). CDR3 DNA sequence: TGTGCCAGTAGTATTTGGGGGGCGTCCGGGGAGCTGTTTTTT. Translating it yields CASSIWGASGELFF.

The CDR3 DNA sequence: TGCGCCAGCAGCCAAGCGACAGGGGTCGGCTATGGCTACACCTTC. Its protein is CASSQATGVGYGYTF. This rearrangement joins TRBV4-1 to TRBJ1-2, with TRBD1 matching over 8 bases. The CDR3 extends over 15 amino acids. The V and J ends lost 1 base and 4 bases, in that order; junction bases with no gene match: 5. The germline V gene has CDR1 MGHRA and CDR2 YSYEKL.

The chain couples TRBV7-2 to TRBJ2-1, with 11 bases matching TRBD2. The CDR3 is made up of 17 amino acids. Germline V gene lookup returns CDR1 SGHTA and CDR2 FQGNSA. The V and J ends lost 5 bases and 9 bases, in that order; junction bases with no gene match: 15. The CDR3 sequence is CASSLSFTSGSIGEQFF. CDR3 coding DNA: TGTGCCAGCAGCCTTAGTTTTACTAGCGGGAGTATCGGTGAGCAGTTCTTC.

This sequence joins TRBV6-1 and TRBJ1-5; possible D gene TRBD1, 5 bases. The V and J ends lost 5 bases and 6 bases respectively, with 14 bases between them. Per germline, CDR1 MNHNS and CDR2 SASEGT. The CDR3 covers 14 residues. The CDR3 is CASSQNGGVQPQHF. The CDR3 DNA sequence: TGTGCCAGCAGTCAGAACGGGGGGGTTCAGCCCCAGCATTTT.

The chain has TRBV6-1 and TRBJ1-6; D is undetermined. Looked up from germline, CDR1 is MNHNS and CDR2 is SASEGT. The length of the CDR3 is 14 residues. Trimming left V 0 bases short and J 9 bases short, with 9 bases between. For the CDR3, the DNA is TGTGCCAGCAGTGAAGCATTCGATAGTTCACCCCTCCACTTT. It yields the protein CASSEAFDSSPLHF.

The sample holds one count of this clone. V gene TRBV15 combines with J gene TRBJ2-2; 7 bases line up with TRBD2. The CDR3 is 16 amino acids. Germline V gives CDR1 LNHNV, CDR2 YYDKDF (reference sequence). V shed 4 bases, J shed 6 bases, and the junction held 11 bases outside the gene matches. Written as DNA, the CDR3 is TGTGCCACCAGCACCGACCGACTAGCTGAAGCCGGGGAGCTGTTTTTT. This translates into CATSTDRLAEAGELFF.

The chain links TRBV28 to TRBJ1-1; TRBD1 is a possible D gene (6 bases). V lost 5 bases to trimming and J lost 9 bases, with 13 bases between them. Germline-derived CDR1 and CDR2 are MDHEN and SYDVKM. The CDR3 runs 12 residues. CDR3 in amino acids: CASSAGTTKAFF. The CDR3 DNA reads as TGTGCCAGCAGTGCCGGGACAACGAAAGCTTTCTTT.

The rearrangement uses TRBV5-4 and TRBJ2-3, with D possibly matching TRBD1 (5 bases). Germline CDR1 SGHNT, CDR2 YYREEE (reference sequence). There are 14 residues in the CDR3. V was shortened by 2 bases and J by 2 bases, with 9 bases between the two germline ends. The CDR3 region is CASSLGAFTDTQYF. CDR3 bases: TGTGCCAGCAGCTTAGGGGCATTCACAGATACGCAGTATTTT.

There are a few counts of this clone. This chain connects TRBV27 to TRBJ1-2, with D perhaps TRBD1 (5 bases). V lost 5 bases and J 0 bases, leaving 19 bases between the germline ends. Germline CDR1 reads MNHEY; CDR2 reads SMNVEV (reference sequence). The CDR3 is made up of 17 amino acids. CDR3 nucleotide sequence: TGTGCCAGCAGTCCTAGGGAGGACAAGAAGACTAACTATGGCTACACCTTC. Translation: CASSPREDKKTNYGYTF.

Notes on this clone: The junction departs from the called germline gene at one end, perhaps through a read error. V usage is TRBV7-3 and J usage is TRBJ1-1; D may be TRBD1 (5 bases). This CDR3 is 13 amino acids long. The germline gives CDR1 SGHTA, CDR2 FQGTGA. In DNA, the CDR3 is TGTGCCAGCAGCATAACGACAGTCGCTGAAGCTTTCTTT. It specifies CASSITTVAEAFF.

This clone appeared once. The chain recombines TRBV7-2 with TRBJ2-3; TRBD1 aligns across 7 bases. V trimming: 5 bases; J trimming: 8 bases; junction bases outside the gene matches: 7. The CDR3 loop spans 13 amino acids. The germline V gene encodes CDR1 SGHTA and CDR2 FQGNSA. For the CDR3, the DNA is TGTGCCAGCAGCCGGGACAGCGTCGGTACGCAGTATTTT. This codes for CASSRDSVGTQYF.

The rearrangement links TRBV27 to TRBJ2-7; TRBD1 agrees at 10 bases. The length of the CDR3 is 14 residues. Germline loops: CDR1 MNHEY, CDR2 SMNVEV (reference sequence). Losses at the gene ends were 3 bases for V and 4 bases for J; bases not matched to a gene: 3. Here the CDR3 DNA reads TGTGCCAGCAGTTTTCGGGACAGGGGTTACGAGCAGTACTTC. Translated: CASSFRDRGYEQYF.

This clone turned up a few times. The chain has TRBV6-7 and TRBJ2-7; D tentatively reads TRBD1 or TRBD2 (5 bases each). TRBV6-7 is classed as an ORF, of uncertain function. V lost 7 bases to trimming and J lost 3 bases, with 34 bases between them. This CDR3 has 20 residues. CDR3 in amino acids: CASTRRPQRGDHNDLYEQYF. CDR3 bases: TGTGCCAGCACCCGCCGGCCCCAACGGGGCGACCATAACGATCTCTACGAGCAGTACTTC.